This T cell receptor beta chain was retrieved from a study of blood T cells in healthy people across ages. In the study overall: About one barcoded beta molecule per two T cells came from capture by template switching. Overall study findings and caveats: Conclusively comparing naive with antigen-experienced cells was impossible with unsorted PBMCs. Measured against age, TCR beta diversity per million T cells decreased in a roughly linear manner.

With 5 bases removed from V and 3 bases from J, the gap between germline ends came to 11 bases. This CDR3 spans 14 amino acids. The V gene's germline CDR1 is KGHDR and CDR2 SFDVKD. About this clonotype itself: Its specificity is not known.

The second PCR ran roughly 6 to 11 cycles with a sample-barcoded 5' primer and J-beta primers. TCRdb re-called the 5' RACE reads with MiXCR, one entry per CDR3 protein. There are 700,000 to 950,000 distinct CDR3 sequences in the sample; roughly 44% occur only once, and around 20% lies in the top ten. Sequenced material: blood. V gene TRBV24-1 combines with J gene TRBJ2-3; D possibly matches TRBD1 or TRBD2 (6 bases each). This sequence was found in an older woman in good health. Here the CDR3 DNA reads TGTGCCACCAGTGGTCAGGGGAGGACAGATACGCAGTATTTT. Protein: CATSGQGRTDTQYF.